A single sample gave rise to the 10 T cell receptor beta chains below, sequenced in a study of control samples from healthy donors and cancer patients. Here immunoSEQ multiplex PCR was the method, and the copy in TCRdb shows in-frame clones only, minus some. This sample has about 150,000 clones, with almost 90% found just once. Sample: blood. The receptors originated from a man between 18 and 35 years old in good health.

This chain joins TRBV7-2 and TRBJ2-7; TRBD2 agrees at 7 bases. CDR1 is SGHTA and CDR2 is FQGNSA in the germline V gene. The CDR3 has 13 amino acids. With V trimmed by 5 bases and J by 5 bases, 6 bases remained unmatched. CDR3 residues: CASSRSGAHEQYF. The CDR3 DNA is TGTGCCAGCAGCCGGAGCGGGGCCCACGAGCAGTACTTC.

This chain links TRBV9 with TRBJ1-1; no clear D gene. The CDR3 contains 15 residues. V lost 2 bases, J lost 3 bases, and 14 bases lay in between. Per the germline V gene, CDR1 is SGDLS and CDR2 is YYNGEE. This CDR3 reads CASSVLTPGDTEAFF. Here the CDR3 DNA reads TGTGCCAGCAGCGTCCTCACCCCGGGAGACACTGAAGCTTTCTTT.

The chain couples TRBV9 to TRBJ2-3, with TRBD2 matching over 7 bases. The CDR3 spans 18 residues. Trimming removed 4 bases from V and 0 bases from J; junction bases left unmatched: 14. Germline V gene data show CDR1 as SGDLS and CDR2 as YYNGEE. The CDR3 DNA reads TGTGCCAGCAGCCCCGGTGTGGCTAGCGGTTCTAGCACAGATACGCAGTATTTT. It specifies CASSPGVASGSSTDTQYF. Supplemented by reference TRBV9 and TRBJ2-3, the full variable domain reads DSGVTQTPKHLITATGQRVTLRCSPRSGDLSVYWYQQSLDQGLQFLIQYYNGEERAKGNILERFSAQQFPDLHSELNLSSLELGDSALYFCASSPGVASGSSTDTQYFGPGTRLTVL.

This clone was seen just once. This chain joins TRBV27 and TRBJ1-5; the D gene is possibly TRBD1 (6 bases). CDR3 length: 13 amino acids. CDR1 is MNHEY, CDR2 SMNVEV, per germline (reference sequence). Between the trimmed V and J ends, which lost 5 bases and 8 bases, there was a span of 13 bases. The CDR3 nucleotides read TGTGCCAGCAGTGCCAACAGGGTTAAGCCCCAGCATTTT. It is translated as CASSANRVKPQHF.

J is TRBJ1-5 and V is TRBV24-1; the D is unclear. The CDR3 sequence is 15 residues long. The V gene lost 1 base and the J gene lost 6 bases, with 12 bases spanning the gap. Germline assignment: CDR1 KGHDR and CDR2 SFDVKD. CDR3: CATSDLRAASQPQHF. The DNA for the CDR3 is TGTGCCACCAGTGATTTAAGGGCAGCTTCTCAGCCCCAGCATTTT.

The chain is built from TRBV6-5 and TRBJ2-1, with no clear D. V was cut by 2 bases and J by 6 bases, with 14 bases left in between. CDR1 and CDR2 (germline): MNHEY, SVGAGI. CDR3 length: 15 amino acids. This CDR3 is CASSYGSGPSNEQFF. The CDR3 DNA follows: TGTGCCAGCAGTTACGGTTCGGGCCCGAGCAATGAGCAGTTCTTC.

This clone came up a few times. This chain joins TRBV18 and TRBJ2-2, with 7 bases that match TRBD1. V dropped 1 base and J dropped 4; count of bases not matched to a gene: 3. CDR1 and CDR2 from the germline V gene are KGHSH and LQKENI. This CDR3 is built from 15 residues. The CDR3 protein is CASSPQGAATGELFF. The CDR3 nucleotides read TGTGCCAGCTCACCACAGGGGGCGGCCACCGGGGAGCTGTTTTTT.

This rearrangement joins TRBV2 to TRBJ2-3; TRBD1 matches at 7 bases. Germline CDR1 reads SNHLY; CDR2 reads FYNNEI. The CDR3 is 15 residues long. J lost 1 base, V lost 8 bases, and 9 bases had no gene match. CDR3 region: CASGNDRVRTDTQYF. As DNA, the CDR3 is TGTGCCAGCGGAAATGACAGGGTACGCACAGATACGCAGTATTTT.

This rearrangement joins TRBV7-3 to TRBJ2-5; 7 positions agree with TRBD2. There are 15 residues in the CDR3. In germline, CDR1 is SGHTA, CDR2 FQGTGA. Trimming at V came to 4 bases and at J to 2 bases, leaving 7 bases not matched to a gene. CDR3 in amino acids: CASSWKAGPQETQYF. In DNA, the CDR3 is TGTGCCAGCAGCTGGAAAGCGGGGCCGCAAGAGACCCAGTACTTC.

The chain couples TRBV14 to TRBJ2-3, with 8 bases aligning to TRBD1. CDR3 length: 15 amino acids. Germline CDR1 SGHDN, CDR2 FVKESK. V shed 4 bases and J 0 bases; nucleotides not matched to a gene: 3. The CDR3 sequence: CASSRGDRSTDTQYF. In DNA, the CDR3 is TGTGCCAGCAGCCGGGGGGACAGGAGCACAGATACGCAGTATTTT.